Each of the 11 T cell receptor beta chains below was sequenced from the same sample in a study of shared clonotypes between healthy human individuals. CD45RO-negative cells were positively selected for CCR7, leaving out terminally differentiated effector memory CD45RA+ cells. The assay was immunoSEQ multiplex PCR, and TCRdb's table has in-frame clones only and misses some. The data contain about 2.1 million clones, around 95% of them seen just once; the ten biggest clones take up 1.5% to 2%. The sequencing input was naive CD8+ T cells from PBMCs. The receptors shown here come from a man in his late teens or twenties in good health. Some clones in this sample may be carry-over from other donors' samples.

This chain joins TRBV29-1 and TRBJ2-1; a possible D gene is TRBD2 (6 bases). CDR3 length: 13 residues. The germline V gene encodes CDR1 SQVTM and CDR2 ANQGSEA. Trimming removed 6 bases from V and 6 bases from J, with 15 bases in between. Written as DNA, the CDR3 is TGCAGCGTGAAGGGACGGACTATCAATGAGCAGTTCTTC. This sequence encodes CSVKGRTINEQFF.

This rearrangement joins TRBV7-8 to TRBJ2-5; either TRBD1 or TRBD2 may fit D (6 bases each). V lost 4 bases and J 11 bases, leaving 14 bases between the germline ends. CDR1 SGHVS and CDR2 FQNEAQ come from the germline V gene. The CDR3 runs 12 residues. CDR3 amino acids: CASSWTGANQYF. CDR3 nucleotides: TGTGCCAGCAGCTGGACGGGGGCCAATCAGTACTTC.

This rearrangement joins TRBV5-6 to TRBJ2-3; no clear D gene. Per germline, CDR1 SGHDT and CDR2 YYEEEE. Trimming cost V 0 bases and J 2 bases, with 13 bases left between them. The CDR3 totals 16 residues. The CDR3 DNA is TGTGCCAGCAGCTTGGCTATACTCGAATTCACAGATACGCAGTATTTT. This sequence encodes CASSLAILEFTDTQYF. Supplemented by reference TRBV5-6 and TRBJ2-3, the full variable domain reads DAGVTQSPTHLIKTRGQQVTLRCSPKSGHDTVSWYQQALGQGPQFIFQYYEEEERQRGNFPDRFSGHQFPNYSSELNVNALLLGDSALYLCASSLAILEFTDTQYFGPGTRLTVL.

The V and J genes are TRBV5-1 and TRBJ1-1; D is unresolved. V was cut by 0 bases and J by 8 bases, with 11 bases left in between. Germline CDR1 is SGHRS and CDR2 is YFSETQ. The CDR3 has 13 amino acids. CDR3 protein: CASSLVTNQEAFF. For the CDR3, the DNA is TGCGCCAGCAGCTTGGTGACAAACCAAGAAGCTTTCTTT.

The chain is built from TRBV5-8 and TRBJ2-7, with D uncertain. The length of the CDR3 is 15 residues. V was shortened by 2 bases and J by 0 bases, with 12 bases between the two germline ends. Germline loops: CDR1 SGHTS, CDR2 YDEGEE. CDR3 nucleotides: TGTGCCAGCAGCTTATTGGGCTTGAACTCCTACGAGCAGTACTTC. Amino acid sequence: CASSLLGLNSYEQYF.

The rearrangement links TRBV7-2 to TRBJ2-1, with D tentatively TRBD2 (5 bases). CDR3 length: 16 amino acids. Per the germline V gene, CDR1 is SGHTA and CDR2 is FQGNSA. The ends were cut back, 1 base at V and 3 bases at J, with 13 bases in the middle. The DNA for the CDR3 is TGTGCCAGCAGCTTAGGCCTGGACTCATTCTACAATGAGCAGTTCTTC. It translates to CASSLGLDSFYNEQFF.

V usage is TRBV19 and J usage is TRBJ2-1; D gene uncertain. V shed 5 bases and J shed 3 bases, with 14 bases lying between them. The CDR3 contains 15 residues. Germline V CDR1 and CDR2: LNHDA, SQIVND (reference sequence). The CDR3 protein is CASSATPNHYNEQFF. CDR3 in DNA: TGTGCCAGTAGTGCCACCCCGAACCACTACAATGAGCAGTTCTTC.

The genes are TRBV5-6 and TRBJ2-1; D is uncertain. Trimming stripped 4 bases from V and 5 bases from J, with 16 bases between. CDR1 and CDR2 from the germline V gene are SGHDT and YYEEEE. The CDR3 totals 15 residues. The CDR3 DNA follows: TGTGCCAGCAGCCGTGGCCCCAATCTGAACAATGAGCAGTTCTTC. Translated: CASSRGPNLNNEQFF.

The J gene is TRBJ2-3, the V gene TRBV9, with 8 bases lining up with TRBD2. The V gene's germline CDR1 is SGDLS and CDR2 YYNGEE. The CDR3 length is 14 residues. With 6 bases clipped from V and 1 base from J, the junction kept 4 bases outside the gene matches. CDR3 loop: CASTPGGRTDTQYF. CDR3 in DNA: TGTGCCAGCACCCCGGGAGGGCGCACAGATACGCAGTATTTT.

The chain uses TRBV5-6 and TRBJ2-7; D unclear. CDR3 length equals 13 residues. Deletions cut 2 bases from V and 0 bases from J, with 6 bases between. Germline values: CDR1 SGHDT, CDR2 YYEEEE. CDR3 in amino acids: CASSFYFSYEQYF. The DNA for the CDR3 is TGTGCCAGCAGCTTCTACTTCTCCTACGAGCAGTACTTC.

To note about this clone: This sample includes further DNA sequences coding for the same CDR3. The chain employs TRBV6-5 and TRBJ1-2; D uncertain. The germline V gene has CDR1 MNHEY and CDR2 SVGAGI. CDR3 size: 12 residues. Trimming removed 0 bases from V and 6 bases from J, with 5 bases in between. CDR3 in DNA: TGTGCCAGCAGTTACTCGGGGAATGGCTACACCTTC. Translating gives CASSYSGNGYTF.